This T cell receptor beta chain derives from a study of blood T cells in healthy people across ages. This clonotype was observed once. Germline V lookup: CDR1 SGDLS, CDR2 YYNGEE. The CDR3 runs 14 residues. The germline V and J ends were trimmed by 3 bases and 4 bases, with 13 bases remaining between them. A second PCR of roughly 7 to 11 cycles used a sample-barcoded 5' primer and a J-beta primer mix. Every cDNA molecule carried a tag from a template-switch adaptor bearing 12 random nucleotides. TCRdb passed the 5' RACE reads through MiXCR, listing each CDR3 protein once. This sample has 1.5 million to 1.8 million distinct CDR3 sequences, with roughly two fifths found just once.

Sequenced sample: blood. V gene TRBV9 combines with J gene TRBJ1-2, with D uncertain. The sequence derives from a woman aged 18-35 years in good health. The CDR3 spells CASSGFRGGYGYTF. The CDR3 bases are TGTGCCAGCAGCGGATTCCGCGGTGGCTATGGCTACACCTTC.